The source of this T cell receptor beta chain is a study of PD-L1 blockade in urothelial cancer (dated by TCRdb to about 2017). A note on the overall study: Every patient began therapy in the mid-2010s and was given atezolizumab 1,200 mg intravenously every 3 weeks. Blood samples were analyzed 3 weeks after the start of treatment (second dose) and 6 weeks after the start of treatment. About 85% of the 29 patients were males with bladder-origin urothelial cancer, and about 60% of the roughly 30 reported a prior smoking history. Pretreatment blood TCR-seq was available for twenty-nine patients, at least one posttreatment blood collection was obtained for around 25 patients, and tumor TCR-seq was available for around 25 patients. Blood samples yielded a median of about 150,000 T cells and tens of thousands of unique TCRs, with median clonality roughly 0.085. Durable clinical benefit was achieved by nine patients but not by the remaining 20. In the same patients who had TCR sequencing, pretreatment tumors also underwent whole exome sequencing and RNA sequencing. Patients had an ECOG performance status of 0 or 1 and had received between 0 and 3 prior chemotherapy regimens. The study was an exploratory multi-omic analysis of somatic, immune and clinical correlates of response to PD-L1 blockade with atezolizumab in urothelial cancer. TCR sequencing covered pretreatment tumor samples and matched, serially collected peripheral blood taken before and after atezolizumab treatment. Progression-free survival longer than 6 months counted as durable clinical benefit, and TCR features were additionally tested against both progression-free and overall survival. What the authors observed across the whole study: Among patients with durable benefit, tumor-associated TCR clones showed greater expansion in peripheral blood 3 weeks after treatment started (n ≈ 20, p = 0.022). A pretreatment peripheral blood TCR clonality below the median was linked to improved progression-free and overall survival. Because the sample size was small (n of about 30) and many exploratory analyses were performed, the results are intended to be hypothesis-generating.

The cohort comprised around 30 patients with locally advanced or metastatic urothelial carcinoma treated at Memorial Sloan Kettering on a trial protocol. Peripheral blood mononuclear cells were collected pretreatment and during treatment, with between 1 and 8 total time points obtained per patient. The Qiagen DNeasy Blood extraction kit was used to purify genomic DNA from total PBMCs and from tumor samples. PBMCs were collected pretreatment and during treatment, and were isolated and stored as previously described. Synthetic TCR analog templates were spiked into each PCR so that absolute template abundance could be estimated from read counts. The immunoSEQ assay used bias-controlled V and J gene primers to amplify TCRbeta CDR3 regions from genomic DNA. Sequencing of rearranged TCRbeta segments was done at approximately 20X coverage. The source study handled its data this way. Clustering was used to correct sequencing errors, and CDR3s were annotated against IMGT so that V, D and J genes could be assigned. Only productive TCRbeta rearrangements were used in downstream analyses, excluding out-of-frame or stop-codon sequences. Clonality was calculated as one minus the Shannon entropy normalized by the log of the number of unique productive sequences. Clones differing between time points or between blood and tumor were identified using Fisher's exact test with Benjamini-Hochberg correction, with an adjusted p below 0.01 applied as the threshold. TCRdb holds this immuneACCESS table with in-frame rearrangements only. Some clones are missing; in checked studies, unresolved V genes explain under half, and the rest has no known cause. V, J and clone size are those of that table, while D and trimming were read from the DNA. Present in this sample are about 84,000 clones, 85% to 95% of which were seen just once. Around a tenth of the sample is taken by the ten largest.

Worth noting for this clone: Its antigen is not yet known. No base-level quality is on record; no much larger clone is a single base apart.

Between the V and J ends, shortened by 0 bases and 14 bases respectively, the junction contains 10 bases. CDR1 and CDR2 are drawn from the germline V gene: SGHTA, FQGNSA. The CDR3 holds 11 amino acids from the cysteine to the phenylalanine. Only the CDR3 region is kept as DNA, spanning 33 bases read in frame from base 1. The sequence joins TRBV7-2 to TRBJ1-1, with the D gene call left open. This TCR derives from a man in his sixties with urothelial cancer. Sequencing used PBMCs, obtained around atezolizumab (anti-PD-L1) treatment. CDR3 sequence: CASSLAFEKFF. At the DNA level, the sequence is TGTGCCAGCAGCTTAGCCTTCGAGAAATTCTTT.